The next 22 T cell receptor beta chains were all read from a single sample in a study of regulatory dendritic cells for organ transplantation. The data were produced by immunoSEQ multiplex PCR, yet TCRdb's version contains in-frame clones alone and is incomplete. The data show fewer than 25,000 clones, around three quarters seen once. The sequenced sample consisted of memory CD4+ T cells from blood. Subset: CD45RO+ memory T cells. Every receptor here comes from a human donor in good health.

The genes are TRBV9 and TRBJ1-6; D might be TRBD1 (5 bases). The CDR3 runs 15 residues. Germline CDR1 reads SGDLS; CDR2 reads YYNGEE. V was cut by 0 bases and J by 10 bases, with 14 bases left in between. The CDR3 DNA is TGTGCCAGCAGCGTAGGGGGGGGTTGGGCCTCACCCCTCCACTTT. Amino acid sequence: CASSVGGGWASPLHF.

The chain carries TRBV10-2 and TRBJ1-1, with D unresolved. This CDR3 is 14 amino acids long. In germline, CDR1 is WSHSY, CDR2 SAAADI. Trimming took off 4 bases at V and 4 bases at J, with 13 bases between the two ends. The CDR3 DNA sequence: TGCGCCAGCAGTGGGAACCAGGAAAGCACTGAAGCTTTCTTT. Encoded protein: CASSGNQESTEAFF.

This clone has only one observation. V and J are TRBV6-1 and TRBJ2-2; D remains unclear. V lost 4 bases, J lost 1 base, and 7 bases lay in between. Germline CDR1 MNHNS, CDR2 SASEGT. This CDR3 has 14 amino acids. CDR3 region: CASSGRRNTGELFF. The CDR3 region has the DNA TGTGCCAGCAGTGGGCGGAGGAACACCGGGGAGCTGTTTTTT.

This clone is a singleton in its sample. The chain uses TRBV5-1 and TRBJ1-2, with TRBD1 identical over 8 bases. Germline V CDR1 and CDR2: SGHRS, YFSETQ. The CDR3 is 14 amino acids. V lost 0 bases to trimming and J lost 2 bases; unmatched junction nucleotides: 0. Here the CDR3 reads CASSLDRGNYGYTF. The CDR3 coding sequence is TGCGCCAGCAGCTTGGACAGGGGGAACTATGGCTACACCTTC.

The CDR3 nucleotides are TGTGCCAGCAGCAAGCTCCGGGACAGGGGAAGGGGTGAAGCTTTCTTT. Its translation is CASSKLRDRGRGEAFF. The chain is built from TRBV21-1 and TRBJ1-1; the DNA was not used to check the table's D call, TRBD1. TRBV21-1 is given as a pseudogene. CDR3 length equals 16 residues.

V is TRBV5-5 and J is TRBJ2-7; 10 bases fit TRBD1. Germline-derived CDR1 and CDR2 are SGHKS and YYEKEE (reference sequence). The CDR3 runs to 15 residues. V gave up 4 bases and J gave up 2 bases; unmatched junction bases: 6. In DNA form, the CDR3 reads TGTGCCAGCAGCGCCGGGACAGGGGTCCCCTACGAGCAGTACTTC. It yields the protein CASSAGTGVPYEQYF.

Only a few counts were recorded for this clone. The chain recombines TRBV4-3 with TRBJ2-4; 8 bases align to TRBD2. CDR1 and CDR2 from the germline V gene are LGHNA and YSLEER. Trimming at V came to 3 bases and at J to 8 bases, leaving 9 bases not matched to a gene. The CDR3 length is 15 residues. The CDR3 is CASSQEPGGIDIQYF. In DNA form, the CDR3 reads TGCGCCAGCAGCCAGGAACCGGGGGGGATAGACATTCAGTACTTC.

This chain links TRBV7-6 with TRBJ2-4; 14 bases are a match to TRBD2. The CDR3 sequence is 16 residues long. From germline, CDR1 is SGHVS and CDR2 FNYEAQ. The J segment lost 9 bases and the V segment lost 5 bases, leaving 9 bases of the junction unmatched. CDR3 amino acids: CASSPTSGGANFIQYF. The CDR3 nucleotides read TGTGCCAGCAGCCCGACTAGCGGGGGGGCGAACTTCATTCAGTACTTC. The full variable domain, its missing parts supplied by reference TRBV7-6 and TRBJ2-4, is GAGVSQSPRYKVTKRGQDVALRCDPISGHVSLYWYRQALGQGPEFLTYFNYEAQQDKSGLPNDRFSAERPEGSISTLTIQRTEQRDSAMYRCASSPTSGGANFIQYFGAGTRLSVL.

The CDR3 loop is CASRERQALNYGYTF. In nucleotides, the CDR3 is TGTGCCAGCAGAGAGAGACAGGCCCTTAACTATGGCTACACCTTC. The chain combines TRBV5-5 with TRBJ1-2, with D possibly TRBD1 on 6 matching bases. The CDR3 runs to 15 residues. Trimming shortened V by 5 bases and J by 1 base, and 15 bases separated the two germline ends. From germline, CDR1 is SGHKS and CDR2 YYEKEE (reference sequence).

Turning to this clone: One junction end does not reproduce the germline sequence, and a read error may be involved. V usage is TRBV10-3 and J usage is TRBJ1-2; D may be TRBD1 (6 bases). Per the germline V gene, CDR1 is ENHRY and CDR2 is SYGVKD. The CDR3 spans 13 residues. Written as DNA, the CDR3 is TGTGCCAGCAGTGTGGACAGCGGACGGGGCTACACCTTC. Protein product: CASSVDSGRGYTF.

V and J are TRBV7-4 and TRBJ2-7; possibly TRBD1 for D (6 bases). V dropped 7 bases and J dropped 0 bases, with 16 bases sitting between them. The germline CDR1 and CDR2 sequences are SGHVT and SQSDAQ. This CDR3 has 15 amino acids. In DNA form, the CDR3 reads TGTGCCAGCACCGAAGGGACATCTAACTCCTACGAGCAGTACTTC. This gives the protein CASTEGTSNSYEQYF.

The V and J genes are TRBV5-1 and TRBJ2-3; D not resolved. CDR3 length equals 14 residues. Deletions cut 4 bases from V and 6 bases from J, with 15 bases between. The germline gives CDR1 SGHRS, CDR2 YFSETQ. The DNA for the CDR3 is TGCGCCAGCAGCCCGGCAGAGAGCGCCGATACGCAGTATTTT. Translation gives CASSPAESADTQYF.

This clone was observed a few times. The genes are TRBV6-1 and TRBJ1-6, with D possibly matching TRBD1 (5 bases). V was trimmed by 1 base and J by 4 bases, leaving 11 bases between them. From germline, CDR1 is MNHNS and CDR2 SASEGT. This CDR3 contains 16 residues. This chain's CDR3 is CASSEDRDWYNSPLHF. As DNA, the CDR3 is TGTGCCAGCAGTGAAGACCGGGACTGGTATAATTCACCCCTCCACTTT.

The chain is built from TRBV7-2 and TRBJ1-6; no reliable D call. The germline V gene encodes CDR1 SGHTA and CDR2 FQGNSA. The CDR3 has 13 residues. The V end was cut by 4 bases, the J end by 9 bases, with 10 bases between. DNA of the CDR3: TGTGCCAGCAGCTCAGTGGAGAGTTCACCCCTCCACTTT. It translates to CASSSVESSPLHF.

The chain employs TRBV7-9 and TRBJ1-4; 7 bases are a match to TRBD1. V was pared by 4 bases and J by 0 bases, with 5 bases of the junction left unmatched. In germline, CDR1 is SEHNR, CDR2 FQNEAQ (reference sequence). This CDR3 contains 16 residues. In DNA form, the CDR3 reads TGTGCCAGCAGCTCTAGGACAGGTTCAACTAATGAAAAACTGTTTTTT. Protein sequence: CASSSRTGSTNEKLFF.

The chain combines TRBV18 with TRBJ2-1; weak D call: TRBD2 (6 bases). The V end lost 3 bases, the J end lost 6 bases, and 12 bases lay between the germline ends. The germline V gene has CDR1 KGHSH and CDR2 LQKENI. CDR3 length equals 14 residues. The CDR3 bases are TGTGCCAGCTCACCTGGGACTCCTCGCAATGAGCAGTTCTTC. Residues: CASSPGTPRNEQFF.

The chain carries TRBV29-1 and TRBJ2-5, with D possibly TRBD2 on 6 matching bases. Germline V gene sequence: CDR1 SQVTM, CDR2 ANQGSEA. This CDR3 region has 13 residues. V was trimmed by 6 bases and J by 3 bases, leaving 14 bases between them. DNA of the CDR3: TGCAGCGTCTTTCGGGCGGGGAAAGAGACCCAGTACTTC. Residues: CSVFRAGKETQYF.

With regard to this clone: Other DNA sequences in this sample translate to the same CDR3. V gene TRBV11-2 combines with J gene TRBJ1-1; a weak D match, TRBD1 (5 bases). Germline V lookup: CDR1 SGHAT, CDR2 FQNNGV. V was clipped by 5 bases and J by 1 base, with 17 bases between them. This CDR3 comprises 16 residues. The CDR3 reads CASSAVGGWENTEAFF. In DNA form, the CDR3 reads TGTGCCAGCAGCGCCGTGGGGGGGTGGGAGAACACTGAAGCTTTCTTT.

The V call is TRBV18, the J call TRBJ2-2; D is perhaps TRBD1 (6 bases). Germline V gene data show CDR1 as KGHSH and CDR2 as LQKENI. V shed 6 bases and J shed 6 bases, with 17 bases lying between them. The CDR3 has 15 residues. The CDR3 here is CASSSRGGGAGELFF. DNA for the CDR3: TGTGCCAGCTCGTCCAGGGGTGGTGGCGCCGGGGAGCTGTTTTTT. Full variable domain (rest looked up from reference TRBV18 and TRBJ2-2): NAGVMQNPRHLVRRRGQEARLRCSPMKGHSHVYWYRQLPEEGLKFMVYLQKENIIDESGMPKERFSAEFPKEGPSILRIQQVVRGDSAAYFCASSSRGGGAGELFFGEGSRLTVL.

CDR3 sequence (DNA): TGTGCCAGCGGCAGACTAGCGGGCTCCTACAATGAGCAGTTCTTC. Translated, it gives CASGRLAGSYNEQFF. The chain carries TRBV21-1 and TRBJ2-1; TRBD2 is the table's D call, not checked against the DNA. TRBV21-1 is described as a pseudogene. This CDR3 contains 15 residues.

The CDR3 reads CASTTTWSTDTQYF. Written as DNA, the CDR3 is TGCGCCAGCACTACTACGTGGAGCACAGATACGCAGTATTTT. V usage is TRBV10-2 and J usage is TRBJ2-3; D call uncertain. Germline CDR1 WSHSY, CDR2 SAAADI. V lost 7 bases to trimming and J lost 0 bases, with 11 bases between them. The CDR3 is made up of 14 amino acids.

A few counts support this clone. This rearrangement joins TRBV2 to TRBJ1-1, with TRBD1 as a possible D gene (6 bases). There are 17 residues in the CDR3. CDR1 and CDR2 (germline): SNHLY, FYNNEI. V was cut by 6 bases and J by 4 bases, with 24 bases left in between. This CDR3 is CASRSNAGGLGGTEAFF. The DNA for the CDR3 is TGTGCCAGCAGATCTAATGCGGGGGGGCTAGGCGGCACTGAAGCTTTCTTT.